A single sample gave rise to the 30 T cell receptor beta chains below, sequenced in a study of T cell responses to AZD1222 COVID-19 vaccine. TCRdb's table, derived via immunoSEQ multiplex PCR, lists solely in-frame clones and lacks some. Among 90,000 to 120,000 clones listed, 90% to 95% were seen once. This specimen was peripheral blood, taken 28 days after the second AZD1222 dose. All receptors come from an adult who received the AZD1222 COVID-19 vaccine.

This rearrangement joins TRBV5-1 to TRBJ2-3; TRBD1 or TRBD2 may be the D gene (6 bases each). Deletions cut 8 bases from V and 4 bases from J, with 14 bases between. Germline CDR1 reads SGHRS; CDR2 reads YFSETQ. This CDR3 comprises 13 residues. The CDR3 protein is CASSSGASDTQYF. CDR3 nucleotides: TGCGCCAGTTCCTCGGGGGCTTCAGATACGCAGTATTTT.

The V call is TRBV7-9, the J call TRBJ1-2; unclear D gene. Germline V gene sequence: CDR1 SEHNR, CDR2 FQNEAQ (reference sequence). The CDR3 contains 14 residues. V lost 4 bases and J lost 7, with 16 bases in between. CDR3 coding DNA: TGTGCCAGCAGCTCGAGCACGGACCTCGCTGGCTACACCTTC. This sequence encodes CASSSSTDLAGYTF.

V and J are TRBV11-2 and TRBJ1-5; 8 nucleotides line up with TRBD1. The CDR3 runs to 15 residues. Germline CDR1 SGHAT, CDR2 FQNNGV. V trimming: 5 bases; J trimming: 4 bases; junction bases outside the gene matches: 7. The DNA of the CDR3 is TGTGCCAGCAGCGACGCCGGGACAGGTAATCAGCCCCAGCATTTT. This sequence encodes CASSDAGTGNQPQHF.

This clone was seen only once. The chain combines TRBV6-2 or TRBV6-3 with TRBJ1-1; 7 bases align to TRBD1. This CDR3 comprises 15 residues. CDR1 and CDR2 (germline): MNHEY, SVGEGT. Losses at the gene ends were 0 bases for V and 4 bases for J; bases not matched to a gene: 5. In nucleotides, the CDR3 is TGTGCCAGCAGTTACTCGACAGGGTTGAGCACTGAAGCTTTCTTT. Protein: CASSYSTGLSTEAFF.

This rearrangement joins TRBV30 to TRBJ2-2; D is possibly TRBD1 (6 bases). This CDR3 is 17 amino acids long. The germline CDR1 and CDR2 sequences are GTSNPN and SVGIG (reference sequence). Trimming left V 7 bases short and J 0 bases short, with 21 bases between. The CDR3 bases are TGTGCCTATGAGAACCACGGGACACCAGCGAACACCGGGGAGCTGTTTTTT. It encodes CAYENHGTPANTGELFF.

The V call is TRBV7-2, the J call TRBJ2-3, with a weak D call TRBD2 (6 bases). Deletions cut 11 bases from V and 4 bases from J, with 13 bases between. This CDR3 has 12 residues. From germline, CDR1 is SGHTA and CDR2 FQGNSA. The CDR3 is CAGGVRPDTQYF. CDR3 DNA: TGTGCCGGAGGGGTCCGTCCAGATACGCAGTATTTT.

The chain joins TRBV27 to TRBJ2-7, with 9 bases lining up with TRBD1. From germline, CDR1 is MNHEY and CDR2 SMNVEV (reference sequence). After removal of 5 bases from V and 6 bases from J, the junction contained 11 bases not matched to a gene. The CDR3 covers 15 residues. CDR3 sequence reads: CASSPLQGARGEQYF. The CDR3 nucleotides read TGTGCCAGCAGTCCCCTACAGGGGGCTAGGGGCGAGCAGTACTTC.

The chain employs TRBV2 and TRBJ1-6; D uncertain. The CDR3 length is 15 residues. CDR1 is SNHLY and CDR2 is FYNNEI in the germline V gene. The germline V and J ends were trimmed by 0 bases and 10 bases, with 13 bases remaining between them. DNA for the CDR3: TGTGCCAGCAGTGAAGCACCGGGTAGAAGATCACCCCTCCACTTT. Amino acid sequence: CASSEAPGRRSPLHF.

The chain couples TRBV13 to TRBJ2-5; 11 nucleotides line up with TRBD2. CDR3 length: 18 amino acids. V lost 4 bases to trimming and J lost 5 bases; unmatched junction nucleotides: 15. Germline assignment: CDR1 PRHDT and CDR2 FYEKMQ (reference sequence). The DNA for the CDR3 is TGTGCCAGCAGCTCCGGGACTAGCGGAATCTGGCGCTCGGAGACCCAGTACTTC. It specifies CASSSGTSGIWRSETQYF.

This clone has a handful of counts. V and J are TRBV2 and TRBJ1-6; D gene unclear. Germline CDR1 SNHLY, CDR2 FYNNEI. The CDR3 consists of 13 residues. Between the trimmed V and J ends, which lost 5 bases and 5 bases, there was a span of 7 bases. CDR3 residues: CASSRLNNSPLHF. DNA of the CDR3: TGTGCCAGCAGTAGGCTCAATAATTCACCCCTCCACTTT. The full variable domain, completed using reference TRBV2 and TRBJ1-6, is EPEVTQTPSHQVTQMGQEVILRCVPISNHLYFYWYRQILGQKVEFLVSFYNNEISEKSEIFDDQFSVERPDGSNFTLKIRSTKLEDSAMYFCASSRLNNSPLHFGNGTRLTVT.

A single count supports this clone. The V and J genes are TRBV21-1 and TRBJ2-1; TRBD2, as called in the table, went unchecked against the DNA. TRBV21-1 constitutes a pseudogene. The CDR3 length is 17 residues. The CDR3 is CASRGLAGGDSYNEQFF. CDR3 DNA sequence: TGTGCCAGCAGAGGACTAGCGGGGGGGGACTCCTACAATGAGCAGTTCTTC.

The chain is built from TRBV4-3 and TRBJ1-1; 9 bases fit TRBD1. The CDR3 is 19 amino acids. After removal of 4 bases from V and 6 bases from J, the junction contained 21 bases not matched to a gene. CDR1 is LGHNA and CDR2 is YSLEER in the germline V gene. In DNA, the CDR3 is TGCGCCAGCAGCCTCACAGGGGGCATAGCAGGCATTGGTGATTCTGAAGCTTTCTTT. Translated, it gives CASSLTGGIAGIGDSEAFF.

The chain employs TRBV5-6 and TRBJ2-1; possibly TRBD2 for D (5 bases). The germline V gene encodes CDR1 SGHDT and CDR2 YYEEEE. The CDR3 is made up of 11 amino acids. V lost 3 bases, J lost 10 bases, and 8 bases lay in between. The CDR3 region is CASSSGGEQFF. The DNA for the CDR3 is TGTGCCAGCAGCTCCGGAGGCGAGCAGTTCTTC.

Only a few counts were recorded for this clone. The chain joins TRBV6-1 to TRBJ2-1; D unclear. V lost 3 bases, J lost 7 bases, and 7 bases lay in between. Germline V gene sequence: CDR1 MNHNS, CDR2 SASEGT. The CDR3 has 12 residues. Here the CDR3 reads CASSDDANEQFF. The CDR3 coding sequence is TGTGCCAGCAGTGATGACGCGAATGAGCAGTTCTTC.

The rearrangement uses TRBV6-1 and TRBJ2-5, with a tentative D call TRBD2 (5 bases). Trimming left V 7 bases short and J 9 bases short, with 15 bases between. The CDR3 is 12 amino acids. Per the germline V gene, CDR1 is MNHNS and CDR2 is SASEGT. CDR3 DNA: TGTGCCAGCACCTCCCTCCCCGGGGCCCAGTACTTC. It yields the protein CASTSLPGAQYF.

The J gene is TRBJ2-1, the V gene TRBV28; 8 nucleotides align to TRBD2. J gave up 10 bases and V 4 bases, and 6 bases lay outside the gene matches. Germline CDR1 MDHEN, CDR2 SYDVKM. This CDR3 has 13 residues. CDR3 in amino acids: CASSSGLAEEQFF. DNA for the CDR3: TGTGCCAGCAGTTCCGGACTAGCAGAAGAGCAGTTCTTC.

Concerning this clone: One end of the junction does not line up with germline, which may come from a read error. This sequence joins TRBV7-9 and TRBJ1-5; D may be TRBD1 (6 bases). Germline CDR1 reads SEHNR; CDR2 reads FQNEAQ (reference sequence). The CDR3 runs 13 residues. Here the CDR3 reads CASSLEGQIDLDF. The CDR3 region has the DNA TGTGCCAGCAGCTTAGAGGGACAAATAGACTTGGATTTT.

V is TRBV9 and J is TRBJ2-7; TRBD1 matches 8 bases. The CDR3 spans 15 residues. J gave up 4 bases and V 0 bases, and 6 bases lay outside the gene matches. CDR1 and CDR2 from the germline V gene are SGDLS and YYNGEE. DNA for the CDR3: TGTGCCAGCAGCGTAGACGGACAGGGAATTTACGAGCAGTACTTC. Protein product: CASSVDGQGIYEQYF.

This clone was found a few times. The V and J genes are TRBV5-4 and TRBJ2-1; D possibly corresponds to TRBD2 (5 bases). The CDR3 runs 18 residues. Germline CDR1 and CDR2: SGHNT and YYREEE (reference sequence). Trimming removed 0 bases at V and 2 bases at J, with 18 bases between. The CDR3 here is CASSLVASGKGTYNEQFF. Here the CDR3 DNA reads TGTGCCAGCAGCTTGGTCGCCTCGGGGAAGGGTACCTACAATGAGCAGTTCTTC.

V usage is TRBV5-1 and J usage is TRBJ2-7; D not resolved. The V end lost 4 bases, the J end lost 2 bases, and 7 bases lay between the germline ends. Germline V gives CDR1 SGHRS, CDR2 YFSETQ. There are 12 residues in the CDR3. CDR3 sequence: CASSADTYEQYF. In DNA, the CDR3 is TGCGCCAGCAGCGCTGATACCTACGAGCAGTACTTC.

This clone was detected only once. The rearrangement uses TRBV12-3 or TRBV12-4 and TRBJ1-4, with 7 bases identical to TRBD1. V was clipped by 6 bases and J by 5 bases; unmatched bases: 3. CDR3 length: 13 residues. The CDR3 protein is CASRSGQNEKLFF. The CDR3 bases are TGTGCCAGCAGGTCGGGACAGAATGAAAAACTGTTTTTT.

V usage is TRBV20-1 and J usage is TRBJ2-2; a possible D gene is TRBD2 (5 bases). V was cut by 6 bases and J by 4 bases, with 6 bases left in between. Looked up from germline, CDR1 is DFQATT and CDR2 is SNEGSKA (reference sequence). This CDR3 is 11 amino acids long. CDR3 residues: CSAAGTGELFF. CDR3 coding DNA: TGCAGTGCCGCGGGCACCGGGGAGCTGTTTTTT.

The chain joins TRBV30 to TRBJ1-1, with D unresolved. The CDR3 sequence is 14 residues long. The germline gives CDR1 GTSNPN, CDR2 SVGIG (reference sequence). V was clipped by 4 bases and J by 5 bases, with 17 bases between them. The CDR3 sequence is CAWTYPGRGTEAFF. Here the CDR3 DNA reads TGTGCCTGGACGTACCCCGGGCGAGGAACTGAAGCTTTCTTT.

This chain links TRBV4-1 with TRBJ1-4; 9 bases line up with TRBD1. Germline V gene lookup returns CDR1 MGHRA and CDR2 YSYEKL. The CDR3 has 16 amino acids. V shed 0 bases and J 8 bases; nucleotides not matched to a gene: 7. The CDR3 sequence: CASSQDHGQGLEKLFF. In DNA form, the CDR3 reads TGCGCCAGCAGCCAAGATCATGGACAGGGGCTCGAAAAACTGTTTTTT.

J is TRBJ1-1 and V is TRBV5-1; D may be TRBD1 (6 bases). Trimming took off 3 bases at V and 5 bases at J, with 11 bases between the two ends. The CDR3 has 13 amino acids. Germline V gene lookup returns CDR1 SGHRS and CDR2 YFSETQ. This chain's CDR3 is CASSSQRGTEAFF. In DNA, the CDR3 is TGCGCCAGCAGCTCACAAAGGGGGACTGAAGCTTTCTTT. The variable domain in full, with the rest retrieved from reference TRBV5-1 and TRBJ1-1, is KAGVTQTPRYLIKTRGQQVTLSCSPISGHRSVSWYQQTPGQGLQFLFEYFSETQRNKGNFPGRFSGRQFSNSRSEMNVSTLELGDSALYLCASSSQRGTEAFFGQGTRLTVV.

The chain links TRBV30 to TRBJ1-1; D uncertain. The V end lost 8 bases, the J end lost 5 bases, and 18 bases lay between the germline ends. CDR1 is GTSNPN and CDR2 is SVGIG in the germline V gene (reference sequence). The CDR3 is 13 residues long. CDR3 nucleotides: TGTGCCGCGGTGTGGCACGGAGGTACTGAAGCTTTCTTT. Encoded protein: CAAVWHGGTEAFF.

This chain links TRBV29-1 with TRBJ2-7; TRBD2 is a possible D gene (6 bases). Trimming left V 2 bases short and J 3 bases short, with 8 bases between. There are 12 residues in the CDR3. From germline, CDR1 is SQVTM and CDR2 ANQGSEA. CDR3 bases: TGCAGCGTTGAAAACGGGGGCTACGAGCAGTACTTC. It yields the protein CSVENGGYEQYF.

CDR3 DNA: TGCGCCAGCAGCTTGGACAGATATGAAGCTTTCTTT. Translating it yields CASSLDRYEAFF. This sequence joins TRBV5-1 and TRBJ1-1; D is unresolved. Germline lookup yields CDR1 SGHRS and CDR2 YFSETQ. The CDR3 length is 12 residues. Trimming took 0 bases from V and 7 from J, leaving 7 bases between them.

The genes are TRBV3-1 (or the pseudogene TRBV3-2) and TRBJ1-2; D call uncertain. The CDR3 runs 13 residues. Germline CDR1 and CDR2: LGHDT and YNNKEL (reference sequence). The ends were cut back, 2 bases at V and 1 base at J, with 5 bases in the middle. Here the CDR3 reads CASSQIRNYGYTF. The CDR3 DNA reads TGTGCCAGCAGCCAAATCCGTAACTATGGCTACACCTTC.

This sequence joins TRBV11-2 and TRBJ2-7, with D perhaps matching TRBD2 (6 bases). The V and J ends lost 3 bases and 2 bases respectively, with 11 bases between them. Germline V gene data show CDR1 as SGHAT and CDR2 as FQNNGV. This CDR3 comprises 14 residues. The CDR3 region is CASSFSGEAYEQYF. DNA for the CDR3: TGTGCCAGCAGCTTTAGTGGGGAGGCCTACGAGCAGTACTTC. The full variable domain, its missing parts supplied by reference TRBV11-2 and TRBJ2-7, is EAGVAQSPRYKIIEKRQSVAFWCNPISGHATLYWYQQILGQGPKLLIQFQNNGVVDDSQLPKDRFSAERLKGVDSTLKIQPAKLEDSAVYLCASSFSGEAYEQYFGPGTRLTVT.